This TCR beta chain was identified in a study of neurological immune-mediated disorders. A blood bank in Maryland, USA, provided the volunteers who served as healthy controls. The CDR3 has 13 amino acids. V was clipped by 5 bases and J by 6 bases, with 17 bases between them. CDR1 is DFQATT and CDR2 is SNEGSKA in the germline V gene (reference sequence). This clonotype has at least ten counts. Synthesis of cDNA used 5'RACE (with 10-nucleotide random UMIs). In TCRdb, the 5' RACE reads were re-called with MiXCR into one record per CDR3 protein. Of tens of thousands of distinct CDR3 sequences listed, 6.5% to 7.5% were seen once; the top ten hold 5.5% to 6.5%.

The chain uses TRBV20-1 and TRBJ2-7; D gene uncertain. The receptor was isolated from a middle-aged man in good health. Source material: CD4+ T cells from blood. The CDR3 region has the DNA TGCAGTGCTCTTCCCACATATCCGGGCGAGCAGTACTTC. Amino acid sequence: CSALPTYPGEQYF.